The clone carrying this TCR beta chain was recorded a few times. Authors' methods: How many nucleated cells were present was estimated from reference gene primer amplification. Sequencing was performed with immunoSEQ multiplex PCR; in TCRdb, only in-frame clones are kept and a portion is missing. V and J calls plus clone size are reproduced from that table; the DNA served to infer D and trimming. The table has over 150,000 clones, roughly 80% seen once. These data originate in a study of blood T cell repertoires in COVID-19. Study overall: Specimens from acute and convalescent COVID-19 originated in the United States, Italy and Spain. Nucleic acid was either cDNA or gDNA, and it came from T cells, B-cell-depleted T cells, or PBMCs.

What was sequenced was peripheral blood. This clonotype originated in a man in his sixties with acute or convalescent COVID-19.

The CDR3 sequence is CASSLTTGVYEKLFF. The CDR3 DNA sequence: TGTGCCAGCAGCTTAACCACAGGGGTGTATGAAAAACTGTTTTTT. The chain is built from TRBV5-6 and TRBJ1-4; 7 bases match TRBD1. The CDR3 is 15 residues long. The trim removed 2 bases at V and 6 bases at J, leaving 7 bases unmatched. Per germline, CDR1 SGHDT and CDR2 YYEEEE.